These 21 T cell receptor beta chains were all obtained from the same sample, sequenced in a study of breast tumors, draining lymph nodes, adjacent tissues. Breast cancer patients provided tissue from their axillary draining lymph nodes. TCRdb ran MiXCR on the multiplex PCR reads and lists one entry per CDR3 protein. This repertoire shows 270,000 or so distinct CDR3 sequences, roughly 31% found once; its top ten account for more than 0.95%. Material: axillary lymph node tissue. These receptors were obtained from a female donor with breast cancer. Some clones in this sample may be carry-over from other donors' samples.

The sample holds a few counts of this clonotype. Since a much larger clone is just one base distant, this may be a read error. The genes are TRBV5-1 and TRBJ1-5; D not certain. The CDR3 covers 13 residues. The V gene's germline CDR1 is SGHRS and CDR2 YFSETQ. The V gene lost 0 bases and the J gene lost 5 bases, with 6 bases spanning the gap. The CDR3 nucleotides read TGCGCCAGCAGCTTGGGGGCGGATCAGCCCCAGCATTTT. Translation: CASSLGADQPQHF. Full variable domain (missing parts from reference TRBV5-1 and TRBJ1-5): KAGVTQTPRYLIKTRGQQVTLSCSPISGHRSVSWYQQTPGQGLQFLFEYFSETQRNKGNFPGRFSGRQFSNSRSEMNVSTLELGDSALYLCASSLGADQPQHFGDGTRLSIL.

This clonotype was observed at least ten times. The chain employs TRBV19 and TRBJ1-3; D gene ambiguous. Per germline, CDR1 LNHDA and CDR2 SQIVND (reference sequence). This CDR3 is built from 13 residues. Deletions cut 7 bases from V and 3 bases from J, with 10 bases between. The CDR3 here is CASMSASGNTIYF. CDR3 coding DNA: TGTGCCAGTATGAGTGCGAGTGGAAACACCATATATTTT.

This clonotype has ten or more counts. The J gene is TRBJ2-3, the V gene TRBV2, with 9 bases aligning to TRBD2. V lost 6 bases, J lost 2 bases, and 3 bases stayed unmatched. Germline V gene lookup returns CDR1 SNHLY and CDR2 FYNNEI. The CDR3 is made up of 14 amino acids. CDR3 DNA: TGTGCCAGCAGGACTAGCGGAAACACAGATACGCAGTATTTT. Protein product: CASRTSGNTDTQYF.

This clonotype came up many times. The chain carries TRBV12-3 or TRBV12-4 and TRBJ2-7; 12 bases align to TRBD2. Trimming cost V 6 bases and J 4 bases; bases outside gene matches: 7. The CDR3 loop spans 15 amino acids. The CDR3, as DNA: TGTGCCAGCAGCCCAACTAGCGGGAGGCTTTACGAGCAGTACTTC. Translated: CASSPTSGRLYEQYF.

This rearrangement joins TRBV12-3 or TRBV12-4 to TRBJ2-3, with 11 bases matching TRBD2. This CDR3 spans 18 amino acids. Trimming removed 7 bases from V and 2 bases from J; junction bases left unmatched: 14. The CDR3 bases are TGTGCCAGCAAATTAGCGGGAGGGCCGGGGTGGAACACAGATACGCAGTATTTT. It translates to CASKLAGGPGWNTDTQYF.

This clonotype showed up many times. V and J are TRBV20-1 and TRBJ2-1; the D is unclear. The CDR3 is 14 residues long. Trimming took 4 bases from V and 3 from J, leaving 13 bases between them. Germline lookup yields CDR1 DFQATT and CDR2 SNEGSKA (reference sequence). The CDR3 loop reads CSANRLADYNEQFF. The CDR3 nucleotides read TGCAGTGCTAATCGGCTCGCAGACTACAATGAGCAGTTCTTC.

This clonotype showed up many times. The chain recombines TRBV20-1 with TRBJ2-7, with a tentative D call TRBD1 (6 bases). The CDR3 runs 13 residues. Between the trimmed V and J ends, which lost 3 bases and 0 bases, there was a span of 9 bases. CDR1 is DFQATT and CDR2 is SNEGSKA in the germline V gene (reference sequence). The DNA for the CDR3 is TGCAGTGCTAGTCAGGGGTACTCCTACGAGCAGTACTTC. It yields the protein CSASQGYSYEQYF.

The table lists this clonotype with a count of one. It may be a read error: a sequence one base away is much more abundant. This rearrangement joins TRBV5-6 to TRBJ2-7; 7 nucleotides line up with TRBD2. The ends lost 1 base at V and 5 bases at J; junction bases unmatched: 12. Per germline, CDR1 SGHDT and CDR2 YYEEEE. The CDR3 is 16 amino acids. The CDR3 region is CASSLTSAVVMNEQYF. The CDR3 DNA reads TGTGCCAGCAGCTTGACTAGCGCAGTAGTTATGAACGAGCAGTACTTC. Full variable domain (outside the CDR3, taken from reference TRBV5-6 and TRBJ2-7): DAGVTQSPTHLIKTRGQQVTLRCSPKSGHDTVSWYQQALGQGPQFIFQYYEEEERQRGNFPDRFSGHQFPNYSSELNVNALLLGDSALYLCASSLTSAVVMNEQYFGPGTRLTVT.

This clonotype occurred many times. The rearrangement uses TRBV20-1 and TRBJ2-1; D might be TRBD2 (6 bases). Trimming took off 1 base at V and 6 bases at J, with 16 bases between the two ends. Germline assignment: CDR1 DFQATT and CDR2 SNEGSKA (reference sequence). This CDR3 has 15 amino acids. DNA for the CDR3: TGCAGTGCTAGAGCGCTGGGACTCGTTGGCAATGAGCAGTTCTTC. As protein: CSARALGLVGNEQFF.

Ten or more counts support this clonotype. The rearrangement links TRBV25-1 to TRBJ1-4, with 7 bases that match TRBD1. CDR3 length: 15 residues. J was trimmed by 3 bases and V by 8 bases; bases with no gene match: 9. In germline, CDR1 is MGHDK, CDR2 SYGVNS. The CDR3 nucleotides read TGTGCCAGCGCAAACCAGGGGGGTGCTAATGAAAAACTGTTTTTT. Translating it yields CASANQGGANEKLFF.

This clonotype was seen repeatedly, ten times or more. The V gene is TRBV7-2, the J gene TRBJ2-7; TRBD2 might be the D (6 bases). V dropped 1 base and J dropped 3 bases, with 10 bases sitting between them. The CDR3 extends over 14 amino acids. Germline V gives CDR1 SGHTA, CDR2 FQGNSA. CDR3 residues: CASSLETGVYEQYF. The CDR3 coding sequence is TGTGCCAGCAGCTTAGAGACGGGAGTCTACGAGCAGTACTTC.

The chain couples TRBV20-1 to TRBJ1-2, with no clear D. Germline V gene sequence: CDR1 DFQATT, CDR2 SNEGSKA (reference sequence). The CDR3 is made up of 14 amino acids. V was trimmed by 1 base and J by 4 bases, leaving 13 bases between them. As DNA, the CDR3 is TGCAGTGCTAGAGTGGCGGGAGGTGGCTATGGCTACACCTTC. It encodes CSARVAGGGYGYTF.

This clonotype appeared a few times. A much larger clonotype is one base distant, so this may be a read error. The genes are TRBV20-1 and TRBJ1-4, with a possible D match to TRBD1 (5 bases). This CDR3 is 14 amino acids long. The germline V gene has CDR1 DFQATT and CDR2 SNEGSKA (reference sequence). The CDR3 here is CSARRQTTNEELFF. The DNA for the CDR3 is TGCAGTGCTAGAAGACAGACAACTAATGAAGAACTGTTTTTT.

Many counts were recorded for this clonotype. This sequence joins TRBV10-2 and TRBJ2-3, with D perhaps TRBD2 (6 bases). This CDR3 spans 15 amino acids. Germline lookup yields CDR1 WSHSY and CDR2 SAAADI. V was cut by 6 bases and J by 0 bases, with 13 bases left in between. Here the CDR3 DNA reads TGCGCCAGCAGGGACCAAGGGACTAGCACAGATACGCAGTATTTT. Protein sequence: CASRDQGTSTDTQYF.

This chain joins TRBV7-9 and TRBJ1-1; 7 positions agree with TRBD1. The CDR3 covers 14 residues. J lost 4 bases, V lost 5 bases, and 7 bases had no gene match. The germline CDR1 and CDR2 sequences are SEHNR and FQNEAQ (reference sequence). CDR3 nucleotides: TGTGCCAGCAGCACGACAGGGTCGTCCACTGAAGCTTTCTTT. Its protein product is CASSTTGSSTEAFF.

This clonotype was recorded many times. The CDR3 protein is CASTIETGATDTQYF. Here the CDR3 DNA reads TGTGCCAGCACTATAGAGACGGGAGCGACAGATACGCAGTATTTT. The rearrangement links TRBV5-6 to TRBJ2-3; D perhaps matches TRBD2 (6 bases). Trimming took off 6 bases at V and 3 bases at J, with 17 bases between the two ends. Germline CDR1 SGHDT, CDR2 YYEEEE. The CDR3 is made up of 15 amino acids.

V is TRBV20-1 and J is TRBJ2-1; possible D gene TRBD2, 5 bases. Trimming left V 1 base short and J 6 bases short, with 13 bases between. The CDR3 is made up of 14 amino acids. The V gene's germline CDR1 is DFQATT and CDR2 SNEGSKA (reference sequence). The CDR3 here is CSARGERNLNEQFF. The CDR3 coding sequence is TGCAGTGCTAGAGGGGAGCGCAACCTCAATGAGCAGTTCTTC.

Of note for this clonotype: A read error may produce the germline difference seen at one junction end. This chain joins TRBV10-3 and TRBJ2-5; tentative D call: TRBD1 (6 bases). The CDR3 runs 14 residues. The germline V gene has CDR1 ENHRY and CDR2 SYGVKD. The CDR3 sequence: CAISDRLGRETQYF. The CDR3, as DNA: TGCGCCATCAGTGACAGGCTAGGACGAGAGACCCAGTACTTC.

This sequence joins TRBV11-3 and TRBJ2-1, with 11 bases aligning to TRBD2. Germline CDR1 SGHNT, CDR2 YENEEA. This CDR3 comprises 18 residues. Losses at the gene ends were 3 bases for V and 0 bases for J; bases not matched to a gene: 7. CDR3 sequence (DNA): TGTGCCAGCAGCTTTGGACTAGCGGGTTTTAGCTCCTACAATGAGCAGTTCTTC. Translated, it gives CASSFGLAGFSSYNEQFF.

This clonotype was seen repeatedly, ten times or more. The genes are TRBV6-1 and TRBJ2-3; TRBD2 matches 11 bases. V dropped 6 bases and J dropped 4; count of bases not matched to a gene: 6. The CDR3 sequence is 15 residues long. Germline-derived CDR1 and CDR2 are MNHNS and SASEGT. CDR3 region: CASSLSGRAADTQYF. For the CDR3, the DNA is TGTGCCAGCAGCCTTAGCGGGAGGGCGGCAGATACGCAGTATTTT.

This clonotype has more than one count but fewer than ten. J is TRBJ2-7 and V is TRBV30, with 7 bases identical to TRBD1. The CDR3 extends over 13 amino acids. Trimming removed 0 bases from V and 6 bases from J; junction bases left unmatched: 5. CDR1 is GTSNPN and CDR2 is SVGIG in the germline V gene (reference sequence). The CDR3 DNA follows: TGTGCCTGGAGTGTGACAGGGTACGGCGAGCAGTACTTC. This codes for CAWSVTGYGEQYF.